One and the same sample provided the 8 T cell receptor beta chains below, sequenced in a study of blood T cell repertoires in COVID-19. Method: immunoSEQ multiplex PCR; TCRdb's copy keeps in-frame clones and lacks some. The table has about 230,000 clones, 83% seen once. The source material was peripheral blood. The receptors were sampled from a woman in her 70s with active or convalescent COVID-19.

This rearrangement joins TRBV7-9 to TRBJ2-3; 13 bases map to TRBD2. The CDR3 has 19 amino acids. Germline loops: CDR1 SEHNR, CDR2 FQNEAQ (reference sequence). Trimming at V came to 1 base and at J to 1 base, leaving 8 bases not matched to a gene. CDR3 bases: TGTGCCAGCAGCTTAGGGACTAGCGGGAGTGCAACCGGCACAGATACGCAGTATTTT. It yields the protein CASSLGTSGSATGTDTQYF.

The gene calls are TRBV18 and TRBJ1-1; D is unclear. V lost 3 bases and J lost 0, with 11 bases in between. Germline V gene lookup returns CDR1 KGHSH and CDR2 LQKENI. The CDR3 is made up of 15 amino acids. CDR3 nucleotide sequence: TGTGCCAGCTCACCGTTACGGGGTTTGAACACTGAAGCTTTCTTT. It specifies CASSPLRGLNTEAFF.

On this clone itself: Other DNA sequences in the sample encode the same CDR3. V gene TRBV9 combines with J gene TRBJ2-5; no clear D gene. Germline lookup yields CDR1 SGDLS and CDR2 YYNGEE. The germline V and J ends were trimmed by 2 bases and 1 base, with 3 bases remaining between them. This CDR3 is 12 amino acids long. The CDR3 DNA reads TGTGCCAGCAGCGTCGGCCAAGAGACCCAGTACTTC. Translated, it gives CASSVGQETQYF.

The V and J genes are TRBV6-4 and TRBJ2-1, with a weak D call TRBD2 (5 bases). This CDR3 has 15 amino acids. CDR1 MRHNA and CDR2 SNTAGT come from the germline V gene. V shed 3 bases and J shed 2 bases, with 11 bases lying between them. This CDR3 reads CASSEEAAAYNEQFF. CDR3 DNA: TGTGCCAGCAGTGAGGAAGCGGCTGCCTACAATGAGCAGTTCTTC.

V gene TRBV18 combines with J gene TRBJ2-1, with 7 nucleotides matching TRBD2. The CDR3 contains 14 residues. In germline, CDR1 is KGHSH, CDR2 LQKENI. Trimming removed 1 base from V and 8 bases from J; junction bases left unmatched: 5. The CDR3 nucleotides read TGTGCCAGCTCACCACGGGGAGGGATGGATGAGCAGTTCTTC. It translates to CASSPRGGMDEQFF.

The chain carries TRBV5-1 and TRBJ1-2; D is unresolved. The CDR3 has 12 amino acids. V dropped 5 bases and J dropped 2 bases, with 7 bases sitting between them. Per the germline V gene, CDR1 is SGHRS and CDR2 is YFSETQ. The CDR3 here is CASREGNYGYTF. CDR3 DNA: TGCGCCAGCAGAGAGGGAAACTATGGCTACACCTTC.

This clone turned up a few times. The CDR3 DNA follows: TGTGCCAGCAGTGTACTAGCGGGAGTGTCCTACGAGCAGTACTTC. Protein product: CASSVLAGVSYEQYF. The rearrangement uses TRBV5-4 and TRBJ2-7; 11 bases map to TRBD2. Germline V lookup: CDR1 SGHNT, CDR2 YYREEE (reference sequence). The CDR3 runs to 15 residues. V was clipped by 5 bases and J by 1 base; unmatched bases: 5.

V gene TRBV6-5 combines with J gene TRBJ1-5; no firm D call. The CDR3 sequence is 15 residues long. Germline loops: CDR1 MNHEY, CDR2 SVGAGI. V shed 5 bases and J shed 3 bases, with 14 bases lying between them. The chain's CDR3 is CASSPLTRINQPQHF. In DNA, the CDR3 is TGTGCCAGCAGTCCTCTGACACGAATCAATCAGCCCCAGCATTTT.